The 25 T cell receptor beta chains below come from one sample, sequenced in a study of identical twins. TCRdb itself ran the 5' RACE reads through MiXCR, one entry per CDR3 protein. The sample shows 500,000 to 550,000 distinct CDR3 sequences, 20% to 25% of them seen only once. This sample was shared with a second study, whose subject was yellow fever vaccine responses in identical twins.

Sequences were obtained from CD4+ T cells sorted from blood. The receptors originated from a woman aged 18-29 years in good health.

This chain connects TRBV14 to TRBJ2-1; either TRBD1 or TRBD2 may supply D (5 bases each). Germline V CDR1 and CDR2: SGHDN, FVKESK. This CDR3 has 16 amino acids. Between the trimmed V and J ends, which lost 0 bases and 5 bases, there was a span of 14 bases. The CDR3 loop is CASSQDLRDPHNEQFF. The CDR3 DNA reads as TGTGCCAGCAGCCAAGATCTCCGGGACCCTCACAATGAGCAGTTCTTC.

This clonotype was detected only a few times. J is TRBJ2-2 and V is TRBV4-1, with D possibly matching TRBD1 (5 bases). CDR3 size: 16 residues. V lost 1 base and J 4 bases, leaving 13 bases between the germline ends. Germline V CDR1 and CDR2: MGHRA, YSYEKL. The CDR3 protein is CASSQVKGSGTGELFF. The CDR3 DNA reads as TGCGCCAGCAGCCAAGTTAAGGGGTCTGGCACCGGGGAGCTGTTTTTT.

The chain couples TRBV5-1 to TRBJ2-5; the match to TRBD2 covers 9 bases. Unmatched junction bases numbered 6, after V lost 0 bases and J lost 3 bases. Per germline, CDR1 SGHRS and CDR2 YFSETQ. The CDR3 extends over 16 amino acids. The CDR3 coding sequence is TGCGCCAGCAGCTTGGCGGCGGGAGGGGTAGAAGAGACCCAGTACTTC. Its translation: CASSLAAGGVEETQYF.

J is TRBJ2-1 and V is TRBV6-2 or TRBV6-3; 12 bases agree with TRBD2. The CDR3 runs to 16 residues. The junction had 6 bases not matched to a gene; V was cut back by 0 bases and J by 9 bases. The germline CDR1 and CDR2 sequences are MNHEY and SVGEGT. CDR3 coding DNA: TGTGCCAGCAGTTACTCTCCGGGACTAGCGGGTGGTGAGCAGTTCTTC. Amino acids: CASSYSPGLAGGEQFF.

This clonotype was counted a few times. For the CDR3, the DNA is TGTGCCAGCAGTTTTGGGCACCCAGGCGGAAACACCGGGGAGCTGTTTTTT. It yields the protein CASSFGHPGGNTGELFF. This chain joins TRBV27 and TRBJ2-2; D not resolved. The CDR3 runs 17 residues. Looked up from germline, CDR1 is MNHEY and CDR2 is SMNVEV (reference sequence). Deletions cut 3 bases from V and 2 bases from J, with 16 bases between.

CDR3 loop: CASSQAPGQALSTDTQYF. DNA for the CDR3: TGCGCCAGCAGCCAAGCCCCAGGACAGGCTCTGAGCACAGATACGCAGTATTTT. V gene TRBV4-1 combines with J gene TRBJ2-3, with 7 positions matching TRBD1. The length of the CDR3 is 18 residues. Germline CDR1 reads MGHRA; CDR2 reads YSYEKL. V trimming: 1 base; J trimming: 0 bases; junction bases outside the gene matches: 10.

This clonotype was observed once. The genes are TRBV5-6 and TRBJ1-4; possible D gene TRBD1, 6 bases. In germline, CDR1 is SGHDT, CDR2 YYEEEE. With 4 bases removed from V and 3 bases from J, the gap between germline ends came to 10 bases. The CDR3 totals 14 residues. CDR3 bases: TGTGCCAGCAGCCCAGGGGCCCCTAATGAAAAACTGTTTTTT. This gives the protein CASSPGAPNEKLFF.

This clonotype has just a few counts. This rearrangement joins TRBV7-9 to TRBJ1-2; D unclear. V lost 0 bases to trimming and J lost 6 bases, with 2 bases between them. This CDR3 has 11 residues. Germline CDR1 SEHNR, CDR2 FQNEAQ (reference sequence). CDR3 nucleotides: TGTGCCAGCAGCTTAGCGCATGGCTACACCTTC. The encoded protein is CASSLAHGYTF.

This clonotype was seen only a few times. This chain's CDR3 is CASSSLAAYNEQFF. CDR3 sequence (DNA): TGCGCCAGCAGCTCCCTAGCGGCCTACAATGAGCAGTTCTTC. The rearrangement links TRBV5-1 to TRBJ2-1; 7 nucleotides align to TRBD2. The CDR3 loop spans 14 amino acids. Germline loops: CDR1 SGHRS, CDR2 YFSETQ. V shed 3 bases, J shed 2 bases, and the junction held 2 bases outside the gene matches.

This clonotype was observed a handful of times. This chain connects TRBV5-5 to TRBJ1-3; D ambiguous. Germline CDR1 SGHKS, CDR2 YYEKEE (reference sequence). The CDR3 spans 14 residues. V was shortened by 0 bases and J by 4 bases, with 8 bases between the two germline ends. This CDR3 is CASSLGRTGNTIYF. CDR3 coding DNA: TGTGCCAGCAGCTTGGGCAGGACCGGAAACACCATATATTTT.

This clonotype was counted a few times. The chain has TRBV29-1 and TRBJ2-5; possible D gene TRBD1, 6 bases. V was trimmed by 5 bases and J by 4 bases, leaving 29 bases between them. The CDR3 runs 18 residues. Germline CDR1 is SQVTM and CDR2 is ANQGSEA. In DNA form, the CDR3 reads TGCAGCGTTTACGCGCCTGGACAAAGGGGTTTAGGGGGAGAGACCCAGTACTTC. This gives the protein CSVYAPGQRGLGGETQYF.

CDR3 nucleotide sequence: TGTGCCAGCAGCTTTCAACAGAGCTCCTACAATGAGCAGTTCTTC. Residues: CASSFQQSSYNEQFF. This chain joins TRBV7-2 and TRBJ2-1; no firm D call. V shed 3 bases and J shed 0 bases, with 9 bases lying between them. Per germline, CDR1 SGHTA and CDR2 FQGNSA. The CDR3 has 15 residues.

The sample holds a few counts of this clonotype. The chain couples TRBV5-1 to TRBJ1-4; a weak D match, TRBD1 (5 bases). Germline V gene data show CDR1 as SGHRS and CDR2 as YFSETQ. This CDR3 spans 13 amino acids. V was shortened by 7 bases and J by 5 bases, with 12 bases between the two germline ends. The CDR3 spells CASRDDGNEKLFF. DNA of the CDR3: TGCGCCAGCCGGGACGATGGAAATGAAAAACTGTTTTTT.

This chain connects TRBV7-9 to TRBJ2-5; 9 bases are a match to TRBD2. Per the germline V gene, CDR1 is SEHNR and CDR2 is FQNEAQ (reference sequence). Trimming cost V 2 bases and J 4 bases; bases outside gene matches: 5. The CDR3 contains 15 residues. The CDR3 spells CASSLRTSDRETQYF. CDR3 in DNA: TGTGCCAGCAGCTTAAGGACTAGCGACCGAGAGACCCAGTACTTC.

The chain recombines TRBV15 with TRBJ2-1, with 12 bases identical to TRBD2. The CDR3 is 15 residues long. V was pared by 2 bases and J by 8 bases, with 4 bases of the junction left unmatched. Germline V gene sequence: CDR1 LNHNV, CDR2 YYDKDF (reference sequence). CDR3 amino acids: CATSRLAGGLYEQFF. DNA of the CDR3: TGTGCCACCAGCAGACTAGCGGGGGGGCTCTATGAGCAGTTCTTC.

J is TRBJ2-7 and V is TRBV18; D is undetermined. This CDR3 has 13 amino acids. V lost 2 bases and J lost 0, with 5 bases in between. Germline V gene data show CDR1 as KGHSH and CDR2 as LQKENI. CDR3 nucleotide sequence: TGTGCCAGCTCACCAGACACCTCCTACGAGCAGTACTTC. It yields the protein CASSPDTSYEQYF.

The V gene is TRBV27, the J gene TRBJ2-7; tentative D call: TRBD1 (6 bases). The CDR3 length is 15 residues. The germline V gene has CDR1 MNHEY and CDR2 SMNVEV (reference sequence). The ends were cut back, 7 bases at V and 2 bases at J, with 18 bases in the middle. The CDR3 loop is CASTQGPSPPYEQYF. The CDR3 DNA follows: TGTGCCAGCACCCAGGGGCCATCCCCACCCTACGAGCAGTACTTC.

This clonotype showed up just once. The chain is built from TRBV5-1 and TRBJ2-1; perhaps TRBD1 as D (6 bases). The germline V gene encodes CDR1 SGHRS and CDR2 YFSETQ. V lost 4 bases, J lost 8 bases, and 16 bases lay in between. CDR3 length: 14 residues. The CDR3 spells CASSPPSPGDEQFF. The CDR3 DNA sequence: TGCGCCAGCAGCCCACCCTCCCCAGGGGATGAGCAGTTCTTC.

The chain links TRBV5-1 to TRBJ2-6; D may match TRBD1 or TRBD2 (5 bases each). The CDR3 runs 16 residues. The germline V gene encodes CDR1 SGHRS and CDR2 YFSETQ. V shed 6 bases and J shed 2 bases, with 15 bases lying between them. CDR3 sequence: CASTDYDRTGANVLTF. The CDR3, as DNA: TGCGCCAGCACCGACTACGACAGAACTGGGGCCAACGTCCTGACTTTC.

The CDR3 loop is CASSLIEGAVDTQYF. The CDR3 nucleotides are TGTGCCAGCAGCTTAATTGAGGGAGCTGTAGATACGCAGTATTTT. This chain links TRBV7-8 with TRBJ2-3; tentative D call: TRBD2 (5 bases). Germline-derived CDR1 and CDR2 are SGHVS and FQNEAQ. The CDR3 spans 15 residues. Trimming cost V 2 bases and J 5 bases, with 14 bases left between them.

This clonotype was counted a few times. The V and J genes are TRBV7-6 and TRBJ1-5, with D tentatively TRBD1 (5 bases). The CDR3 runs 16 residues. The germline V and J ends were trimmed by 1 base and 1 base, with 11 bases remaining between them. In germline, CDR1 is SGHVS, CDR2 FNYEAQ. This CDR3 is CASSLGQGVSNQPQHF. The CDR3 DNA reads TGTGCCAGCAGCTTAGGGCAGGGCGTGAGCAATCAGCCCCAGCATTTT.

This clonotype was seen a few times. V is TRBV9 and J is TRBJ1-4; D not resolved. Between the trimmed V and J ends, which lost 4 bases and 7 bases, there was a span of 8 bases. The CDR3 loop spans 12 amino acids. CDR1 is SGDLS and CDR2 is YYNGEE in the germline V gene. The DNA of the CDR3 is TGTGCCAGCAGCAGGGATTTTGAAAAACTGTTTTTT. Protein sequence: CASSRDFEKLFF.

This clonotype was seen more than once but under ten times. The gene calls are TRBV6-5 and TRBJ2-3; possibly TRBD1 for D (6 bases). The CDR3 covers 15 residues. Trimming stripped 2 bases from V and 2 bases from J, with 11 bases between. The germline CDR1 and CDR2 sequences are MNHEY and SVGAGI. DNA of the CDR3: TGTGCCAGCAGTTACGGGGGCGGAGACACAGATACGCAGTATTTT. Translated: CASSYGGGDTDTQYF.

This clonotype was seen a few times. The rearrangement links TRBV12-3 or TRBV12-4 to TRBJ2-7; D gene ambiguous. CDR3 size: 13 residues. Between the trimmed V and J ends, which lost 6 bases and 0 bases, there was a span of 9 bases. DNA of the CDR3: TGTGCCAGCAGACACAGTCACTCCTACGAGCAGTACTTC. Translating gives CASRHSHSYEQYF.

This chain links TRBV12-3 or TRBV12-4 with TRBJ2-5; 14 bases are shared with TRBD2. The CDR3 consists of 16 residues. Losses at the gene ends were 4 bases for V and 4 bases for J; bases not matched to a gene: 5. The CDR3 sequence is CASSSWTSGGIETQYF. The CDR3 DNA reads TGTGCCAGCAGTTCCTGGACTAGCGGGGGGATAGAGACCCAGTACTTC.